This is a list of T cell receptor beta chains from one sample in a study of T-cell memory formation after mild COVID-19. MiXCR was run by TCRdb on the 5' RACE reads, yielding one entry per CDR3 protein. The sample records under 300,000 distinct CDR3 sequences, 8% to 9.5% being singletons. Source material: PBMCs or a T cell subset sorted from them (not recorded which). The receptors come from a man between 18 and 35 years old who had mild COVID-19 (a few samples of this study predate the infection). Cell type and time point are not known. Both conserved end residues are part of each CDR3. The order of the fields is CDR3 length, D gene, clone size, J gene, V gene, CDR3 DNA, CDR3 protein. A D gene is named only where the DNA matches it firmly. Size is stated for part of the rows, as once, few or many counts, or as a class when the clone is expanded.

>14|NA|few|TRBJ2-5|TRBV20-1
TGCAGTGCTAGAGCAGCAGGCTACCAAGAGACCCAGTACTTC
CSARAAGYQETQYF
>17|TRBD1|NA|TRBJ1-1|TRBV11-3
TGTGCCAGCAGCCCCGTCTGGAGGGGGCGCGAAGACACTGAAGCTTTCTTT
CASSPVWRGREDTEAFF
>14|TRBD1|NA|TRBJ1-5|TRBV7-8
TGTGCCAGCAGCCCAGGACAGGGGTTGAAGCCCCAGCATTTT
CASSPGQGLKPQHF
>15|NA|few|TRBJ2-1|TRBV11-1
TGTGCCAGCAGCTTAGGGGGGCGACAGTACAATGAGCAGTTCTTC
CASSLGGRQYNEQFF
>12|NA|NA|TRBJ2-1|TRBV12-3/TRBV12-4
TGTGCCAGCAGTTTGACTTCTTCCGAGCAGTTCTTC
CASSLTSSEQFF
>18|TRBD2|few|TRBJ2-1|TRBV7-9
TGTGCCAGCAGCCCCGGGACTAGCGGGGGGATTGCCTACAATGAGCAGTTCTTC
CASSPGTSGGIAYNEQFF
>15|NA|NA|TRBJ2-1|TRBV10-2
TGCGCCAGCAGGTGTTCCCACGAAGCCTACAATGAGCAGTTCTTC
CASRCSHEAYNEQFF
>17|TRBD1|NA|TRBJ1-1|TRBV12-3/TRBV12-4
TGTGCCAGCAGTTTAGAAGGGACAGCGGGGACGAACACTGAAGCTTTCTTT
CASSLEGTAGTNTEAFF
>14|TRBD2|many|TRBJ2-5|TRBV20-1
TGCAGTGCTAGAGATGGGGGGGAGGGGGAGACCCAGTACTTC
CSARDGGEGETQYF
>15|NA|NA|TRBJ2-5|TRBV7-9
TGTGCCAGCAGCTTAGATCAGGGGCGCCAAGAGACCCAGTACTTC
CASSLDQGRQETQYF
>15|NA|few|TRBJ1-4|TRBV28
TGTGCCAGCAGTTTGCTCCGGGGGGCAAGGGAAAAACTGTTTTTT
CASSLLRGAREKLFF
>16|TRBD2|many|TRBJ2-3|TRBV7-9
TGTGCCAGCAGCCCCCGGACTAGCGGGGGAACAGATACGCAGTATTTT
CASSPRTSGGTDTQYF
>15|NA|NA|TRBJ1-2|TRBV3-1
TGTGCCAGCAGCCAAGTGGCAGACGTTAACTATGGCTACACCTTC
CASSQVADVNYGYTF
>18|NA|few|TRBJ2-3|TRBV7-9
TGTGCCAGCAGCGTAAATAGGGGGTTGGCGGGGAAGACAGATACGCAGTATTTT
CASSVNRGLAGKTDTQYF
>13|NA|many|TRBJ2-5|TRBV10-3
TGTGCCATCAAGCTAGAACCCCAAGAGACCCAGTACTTC
CAIKLEPQETQYF
>15|NA|NA|TRBJ1-2|TRBV18
TGTGCCAGCTCACCGGGCAGCGACTCTAACTATGGCTACACCTTC
CASSPGSDSNYGYTF
>15|NA|many|TRBJ2-1|TRBV6-5
TGTGCCAGCAGTTACGAGTCTGGAGGGTACAATGAGCAGTTCTTC
CASSYESGGYNEQFF
>15|NA|few|TRBJ1-2|TRBV11-2
TGTGCCAGCAGCTCCGCCCGGGGAAGGGCCTATGGCTACACCTTC
CASSSARGRAYGYTF
>15|TRBD1|few|TRBJ2-2|TRBV5-1
TGCGCCAGCAGCCCGAGGACAGGCGACACCGGGGAGCTGTTTTTT
CASSPRTGDTGELFF
>15|NA|many|TRBJ2-6|TRBV5-4
TGTGCCAGCAGCTTGCCAGGTTCTGGGGCCAACGTCCTGACTTTC
CASSLPGSGANVLTF
>15|NA|NA|TRBJ1-2|TRBV20-1
TGCAGTGCTAGACCCGATTGGTTGGGCAGCTCTGGCTACACCTTC
CSARPDWLGSSGYTF
>15|NA|once|TRBJ1-3|TRBV2
TGTGCCAGCAGCATCCAGGGGTTAGCTGGAAACACCATATATTTT
CASSIQGLAGNTIYF
>15|TRBD1|many|TRBJ1-2|TRBV6-5
TGTGCCAGCAGCCCCGACAGGGCCCCAGTCTATGGCTACACCTTC
CASSPDRAPVYGYTF
>14|TRBD2|NA|TRBJ2-1|TRBV5-1
TGCGCCAGCAGTCGCGGGGGGGCCCATGATGAGCAGTTCTTC
CASSRGGAHDEQFF
>16|NA|NA|TRBJ2-1|TRBV2
TGTGCCAGCAGTGAACGGGGGGCAAGGACCTACAATGAGCAGTTCTTC
CASSERGARTYNEQFF